These 8 T cell receptor beta chains were sequenced from one sample in a study of CD8+ T cells in alopecia areata. TCR sequencing used cDNA made by reverse transcription of extracted RNA. The method was immunoSEQ multiplex PCR; TCRdb's version includes in-frame clones alone and lacks a portion of them. This repertoire shows 190,000 or so clones, 55% to 75% found once; its top ten account for more than 5.5%. As to treatment: oral pan-JAK inhibitor, 5-10 mg twice daily. Specimen: CD4+ T cells sorted from blood, collected at week 24, from a patient treated with tofacitinib. The source is a human donor with alopecia areata.

This sequence joins TRBV9 and TRBJ1-2, with a possible D match to TRBD1 (5 bases). The CDR3 is 13 amino acids. The ends were cut back, 2 bases at V and 8 bases at J, with 13 bases in the middle. The germline gives CDR1 SGDLS, CDR2 YYNGEE. CDR3 DNA: TGTGCCAGCAGCGTGACAGCCCTTTTGGGCTACACCTTC. Amino acids: CASSVTALLGYTF.

The V call is TRBV7-2, the J call TRBJ2-5; 8 nucleotides line up with TRBD1. CDR3 length: 14 residues. Germline V gene data show CDR1 as SGHTA and CDR2 as FQGNSA. Germline trimming cut 5 bases from V and 3 bases from J; bases unmatched to any gene: 5. The CDR3 loop reads CASSLTGVEETQYF. CDR3 in DNA: TGTGCCAGCAGCCTGACAGGGGTTGAAGAGACCCAGTACTTC.

This clone turned up a few times. The genes are TRBV11-2 and TRBJ2-3, with 7 bases matching TRBD2. The V gene end was trimmed by 1 base and the J gene end by 4 bases; junction bases not matched to a gene: 8. The CDR3 sequence is 16 residues long. CDR1 is SGHAT, CDR2 FQNNGV, per germline. CDR3 nucleotide sequence: TGTGCCAGCAGCTTAGCTCCAGGACTAGGGTCAGATACGCAGTATTTT. As protein: CASSLAPGLGSDTQYF.

This clone has just a few counts. This sample also contains other DNA sequences that code for the same CDR3. The rearrangement joins TRBV7-2 to TRBJ2-5; D is possibly TRBD1 (6 bases). V lost 5 bases and J lost 5, with 9 bases in between. The CDR3 is 12 residues long. Germline-derived CDR1 and CDR2 are SGHTA and FQGNSA. For the CDR3, the DNA is TGTGCCAGCAGCCTCAGGGGCGAGACCCAGTACTTC. It yields the protein CASSLRGETQYF.

This rearrangement joins TRBV5-1 to TRBJ2-2; no firm D call. Per the germline V gene, CDR1 is SGHRS and CDR2 is YFSETQ. The CDR3 consists of 12 residues. Trimming took off 1 base at V and 6 bases at J, with 4 bases between the two ends. The CDR3 bases are TGCGCCAGCAGCTTGTTCTCCGGGGAGCTGTTTTTT. Its translation: CASSLFSGELFF. Full variable domain (remainder filled in from reference TRBV5-1 and TRBJ2-2): KAGVTQTPRYLIKTRGQQVTLSCSPISGHRSVSWYQQTPGQGLQFLFEYFSETQRNKGNFPGRFSGRQFSNSRSEMNVSTLELGDSALYLCASSLFSGELFFGEGSRLTVL.

In its sample, this clone was seen a few times. CDR3 amino acids: CAWSVLAAYEQYF. DNA of the CDR3: TGTGCCTGGAGTGTACTAGCCGCCTACGAGCAGTACTTC. This chain joins TRBV30 and TRBJ2-7, with D possibly TRBD2 on 6 matching bases. The CDR3 contains 13 residues. The germline V gene has CDR1 GTSNPN and CDR2 SVGIG (reference sequence). V lost 0 bases, J lost 2 bases, and 8 bases lay in between. Based on the CDR3 plus reference TRBV30 and TRBJ2-7, the full variable domain is SQTIHQWPATLVQPVGSPLSLECTVEGTSNPNLYWYRQAAGRGLQLLFYSVGIGQISSEVPQNLSASRPQDRQFILSSKKLLLSDSGFYLCAWSVLAAYEQYFGPGTRLTVT.

The chain is built from TRBV6-5 and TRBJ1-6; possible D gene TRBD1, 5 bases. There are 16 residues in the CDR3. Germline-derived CDR1 and CDR2 are MNHEY and SVGAGI. Trimming cost V 2 bases and J 9 bases, with 17 bases left between them. CDR3 loop: CASSYTHPGRFSPLHF. The CDR3 DNA sequence: TGTGCCAGCAGTTACACCCATCCGGGACGGTTTTCACCCCTCCACTTT.

The rearrangement links TRBV25-1 to TRBJ2-3; 10 bases agree with TRBD2. Germline V gene data show CDR1 as MGHDK and CDR2 as SYGVNS. The trim removed 6 bases at V and 3 bases at J, leaving 9 bases unmatched. The CDR3 contains 16 residues. The CDR3 region has the DNA TGTGCCAGCAGCAGTAGCTGGACTAGCGGTACAGATACGCAGTATTTT. Translated, it gives CASSSSWTSGTDTQYF.